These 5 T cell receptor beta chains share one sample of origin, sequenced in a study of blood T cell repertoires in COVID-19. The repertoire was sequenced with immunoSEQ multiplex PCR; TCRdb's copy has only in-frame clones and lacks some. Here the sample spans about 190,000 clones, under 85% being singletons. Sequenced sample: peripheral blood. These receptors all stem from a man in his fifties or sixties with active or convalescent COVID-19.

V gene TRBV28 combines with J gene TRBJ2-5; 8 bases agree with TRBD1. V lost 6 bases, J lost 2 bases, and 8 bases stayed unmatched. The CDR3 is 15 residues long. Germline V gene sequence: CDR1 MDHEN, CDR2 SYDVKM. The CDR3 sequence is CASSDLTGDQETQYF. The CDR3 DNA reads TGTGCCAGCAGCGACCTGACAGGGGATCAAGAGACCCAGTACTTC.

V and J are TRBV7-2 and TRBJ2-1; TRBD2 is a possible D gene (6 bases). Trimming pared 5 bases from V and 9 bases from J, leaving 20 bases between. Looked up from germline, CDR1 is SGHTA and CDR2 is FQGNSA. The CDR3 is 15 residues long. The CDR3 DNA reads TGTGCCAGCAGCGGCAGGACCCCTAAAGCGGGTGAGCAGTTCTTC. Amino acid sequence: CASSGRTPKAGEQFF.

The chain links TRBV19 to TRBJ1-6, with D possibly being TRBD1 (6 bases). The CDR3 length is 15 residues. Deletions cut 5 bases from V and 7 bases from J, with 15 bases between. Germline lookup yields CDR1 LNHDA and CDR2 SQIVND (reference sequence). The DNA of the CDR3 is TGTGCCAGTAGTCTCCAAACAGGGTGGAATTCACCCCTCCACTTT. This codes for CASSLQTGWNSPLHF.

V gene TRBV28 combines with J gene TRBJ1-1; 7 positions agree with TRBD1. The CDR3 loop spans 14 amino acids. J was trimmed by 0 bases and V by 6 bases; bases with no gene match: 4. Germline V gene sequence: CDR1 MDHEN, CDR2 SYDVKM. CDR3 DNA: TGTGCCAGCAGGTCGACAGGGCTGAACACTGAAGCTTTCTTT. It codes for CASRSTGLNTEAFF.

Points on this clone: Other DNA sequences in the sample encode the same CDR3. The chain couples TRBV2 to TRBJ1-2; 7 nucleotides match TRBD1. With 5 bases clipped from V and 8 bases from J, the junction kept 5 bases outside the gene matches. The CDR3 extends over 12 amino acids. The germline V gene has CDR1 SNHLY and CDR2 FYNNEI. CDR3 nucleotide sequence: TGTGCCAGCAGTAGACAGGGATACGGCTACACCTTC. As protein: CASSRQGYGYTF.